A selection of T cell receptor beta chains follows, all from one sample in a study of blood T cell repertoires in COVID-19. Clones were read by immunoSEQ multiplex PCR, and TCRdb kept only the in-frame ones, dropping some. The sample shows some 150,000 clones, about 77% of them seen only once. The specimen sequenced was peripheral blood. All receptors derive from a woman aged 80 or over with acute or convalescent COVID-19. The CDR3 runs from the conserved cysteine through the conserved F or W. The order of the fields is V gene, D gene, clone size, J gene, CDR3 DNA, CDR3 protein. The D gene is left open where the match is weak. Expanded clones are given a class, and other clones once, few, many or no size at all.

v_call: TRBV5-4; d_call: TRBD2; clone_size: -; j_call: TRBJ2-7; cdr3_nt: TGTGCCAGCAGCTTGGGCGGGACTAGCGGGGCCTACGAGCAGTACTTC; cdr3_aa: CASSLGGTSGAYEQYF
v_call: TRBV30; d_call: TRBD1; clone_size: -; j_call: TRBJ1-4; cdr3_nt: TGTGCCTGGAGTGCCCCACAGGGGCGAAATGAAAAACTGTTTTTT; cdr3_aa: CAWSAPQGRNEKLFF
v_call: TRBV5-1; d_call: -; clone_size: -; j_call: TRBJ2-6; cdr3_nt: TGCGCCAGCAGCCAGGGGCAGTCTGGGGCCAACGTCCTGACTTTC; cdr3_aa: CASSQGQSGANVLTF
v_call: TRBV5-1; d_call: TRBD2; clone_size: -; j_call: TRBJ2-3; cdr3_nt: TGCGCCAGCAGCTTACGGAGTAGCGGGAATACAGATACGCAGTATTTT; cdr3_aa: CASSLRSSGNTDTQYF
v_call: TRBV5-1; d_call: -; clone_size: -; j_call: TRBJ1-1; cdr3_nt: TGCGCCAGCAGCTTGGTAGCGGGTGGGGGGACTGAAGCTTTCTTT; cdr3_aa: CASSLVAGGGTEAFF
v_call: TRBV25-1; d_call: -; clone_size: -; j_call: TRBJ1-6; cdr3_nt: TGTGCCAGCAGTGGGCTGGCGGGGAGTGATTCACCCCTCCACTTT; cdr3_aa: CASSGLAGSDSPLHF
v_call: TRBV7-2; d_call: TRBD2; clone_size: -; j_call: TRBJ2-4; cdr3_nt: TGTGCCAGCAGGACCCCCGGACTAGCGGACCCCAAAAACATTCAGTACTTC; cdr3_aa: CASRTPGLADPKNIQYF
v_call: TRBV5-1; d_call: -; clone_size: -; j_call: TRBJ2-7; cdr3_nt: TGCGCCAGCAGCTCACCCGGGGGGCAGGAGGTTTTAGCCAACGAGCAGTACTTC; cdr3_aa: CASSSPGGQEVLANEQYF
v_call: TRBV28; d_call: -; clone_size: -; j_call: TRBJ2-3; cdr3_nt: TGTGCCAGCAGTTTAGATGTTGGAGGCCCAGATACGCAGTATTTT; cdr3_aa: CASSLDVGGPDTQYF
v_call: TRBV27; d_call: TRBD2; clone_size: -; j_call: TRBJ2-3; cdr3_nt: TGTGCCAGCAGTCCGAGCCTCGGGAGGGCAAGAGATACGCAGTATTTT; cdr3_aa: CASSPSLGRARDTQYF
v_call: TRBV19; d_call: -; clone_size: -; j_call: TRBJ2-3; cdr3_nt: TGTGCCAGTAGTACAGGGAGGTGGCCAGATACGCAGTATTTT; cdr3_aa: CASSTGRWPDTQYF
v_call: TRBV6-1; d_call: TRBD1; clone_size: -; j_call: TRBJ1-1; cdr3_nt: TGTGCCAGCAGTGATAGGGACAGGGGGAACACTGAAGCTTTCTTT; cdr3_aa: CASSDRDRGNTEAFF
v_call: TRBV19; d_call: -; clone_size: -; j_call: TRBJ2-5; cdr3_nt: TGTGCCAGTAGTATAGTTGGAGGGGGCGGGGAGACCCAGTACTTC; cdr3_aa: CASSIVGGGGETQYF
v_call: TRBV14; d_call: -; clone_size: -; j_call: TRBJ2-3; cdr3_nt: TGTGCCAGCAGCCAGTACCGCAGCAGGGACACAGATACGCAGTATTTT; cdr3_aa: CASSQYRSRDTDTQYF
v_call: TRBV27; d_call: -; clone_size: -; j_call: TRBJ1-4; cdr3_nt: TGTGCCAGCAGTCCTTGGACAGAAACTAATGAAAAACTGTTTTTT; cdr3_aa: CASSPWTETNEKLFF
v_call: TRBV24-1; d_call: -; clone_size: -; j_call: TRBJ2-7; cdr3_nt: TGTGCCACCAAGAGTCCCGGTTTCTCCTACGAGCAGTACTTC; cdr3_aa: CATKSPGFSYEQYF
v_call: TRBV15; d_call: TRBD2; clone_size: -; j_call: TRBJ2-5; cdr3_nt: TGTGCCACCAGCAGAGGTCTAGCGGGAGGCGAGGCGGCCCAGTACTTC; cdr3_aa: CATSRGLAGGEAAQYF
v_call: TRBV5-1; d_call: TRBD1; clone_size: -; j_call: TRBJ2-1; cdr3_nt: TGCGCCAGCAGCTCCGGGACAGGCAATGAGCAGTTCTTC; cdr3_aa: CASSSGTGNEQFF
v_call: TRBV19; d_call: TRBD1; clone_size: -; j_call: TRBJ1-6; cdr3_nt: TGTGCCAGTAGTACGGGACAGAATAATTCACCCCTCCACTTT; cdr3_aa: CASSTGQNNSPLHF
v_call: TRBV5-1; d_call: TRBD1; clone_size: -; j_call: TRBJ1-4; cdr3_nt: TGCGCCAGCAGCTTACAGGGGGCGACTGGTGAAAAACTGTTTTTT; cdr3_aa: CASSLQGATGEKLFF
v_call: TRBV2; d_call: -; clone_size: few; j_call: TRBJ1-5; cdr3_nt: TGTGCCAGCAACTGGGCAGGGAACCAGCCCCAGCATTTT; cdr3_aa: CASNWAGNQPQHF
v_call: TRBV10-2; d_call: TRBD1; clone_size: -; j_call: TRBJ1-6; cdr3_nt: TGCGCCAGCAGTGCACTACCGGGACAGGGTGTTTCACCCCTCCACTTT; cdr3_aa: CASSALPGQGVSPLHF
v_call: TRBV11-2; d_call: -; clone_size: -; j_call: TRBJ1-1; cdr3_nt: TGTGCCAGCAGCTTAGACGGACAGTCGCGAGCTTTCTTT; cdr3_aa: CASSLDGQSRAFF
v_call: TRBV5-6; d_call: TRBD1; clone_size: -; j_call: TRBJ1-1; cdr3_nt: TGTGCCAGCAGCTCAAGGCGAGGGGGCGTGGGCACTGAAGCTTTCTTT; cdr3_aa: CASSSRRGGVGTEAFF
v_call: TRBV28; d_call: -; clone_size: -; j_call: TRBJ1-6; cdr3_nt: TGTGCCAGCAGTTTGGCGAGCGGGGGAGGATCACCCCTCCACTTT; cdr3_aa: CASSLASGGGSPLHF
v_call: TRBV29-1; d_call: -; clone_size: many; j_call: TRBJ2-2; cdr3_nt: TGCAGCGTTGGTACTAGCACCGCGAACACCGGGGAGCTGTTTTTT; cdr3_aa: CSVGTSTANTGELFF
v_call: TRBV15; d_call: -; clone_size: -; j_call: TRBJ2-2; cdr3_nt: TGTGCCACCAGCAGAGCCACCCAGGGGACCGGGGAGCTGTTTTTT; cdr3_aa: CATSRATQGTGELFF